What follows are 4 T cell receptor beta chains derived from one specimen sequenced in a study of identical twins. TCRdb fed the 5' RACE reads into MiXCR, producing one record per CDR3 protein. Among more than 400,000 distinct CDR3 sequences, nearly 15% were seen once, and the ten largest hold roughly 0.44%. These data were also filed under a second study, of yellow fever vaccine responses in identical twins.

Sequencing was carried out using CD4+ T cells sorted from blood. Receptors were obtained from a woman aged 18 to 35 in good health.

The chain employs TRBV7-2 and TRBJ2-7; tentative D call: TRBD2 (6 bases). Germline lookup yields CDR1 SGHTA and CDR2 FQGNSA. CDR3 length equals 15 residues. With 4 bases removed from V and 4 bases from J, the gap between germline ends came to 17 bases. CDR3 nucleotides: TGTGCCAGCAGCTCCAGTGGGGGGAAGTGGTACGAGCAGTACTTC. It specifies CASSSSGGKWYEQYF.

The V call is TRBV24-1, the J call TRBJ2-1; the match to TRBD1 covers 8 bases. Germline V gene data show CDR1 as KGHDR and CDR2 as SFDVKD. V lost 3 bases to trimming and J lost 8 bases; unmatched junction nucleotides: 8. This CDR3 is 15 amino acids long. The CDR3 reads CATSDQDRAQDEQFF. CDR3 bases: TGTGCCACCAGTGATCAGGACAGGGCGCAGGATGAGCAGTTCTTC.

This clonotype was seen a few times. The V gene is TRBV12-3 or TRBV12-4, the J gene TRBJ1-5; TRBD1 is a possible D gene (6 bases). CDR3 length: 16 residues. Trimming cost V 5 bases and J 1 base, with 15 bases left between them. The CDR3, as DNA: TGTGCCAGCAGTCCCCTGGCAGGGGTCAGCAATCAGCCCCAGCATTTT. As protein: CASSPLAGVSNQPQHF.

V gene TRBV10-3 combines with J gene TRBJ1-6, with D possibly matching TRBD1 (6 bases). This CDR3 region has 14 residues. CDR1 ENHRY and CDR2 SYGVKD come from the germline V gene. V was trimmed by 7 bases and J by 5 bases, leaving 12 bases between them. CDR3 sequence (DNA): TGTGCCATCAAAGGGGGTACGGATAATTCACCCCTCCACTTT. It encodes CAIKGGTDNSPLHF.